This T cell receptor beta chain is drawn from a study of PD-1 blockade in mismatch repair-deficient tumors. Turning to the study itself: Patients had 12 mismatch repair-deficient cancer types, all previously treated and progressing. Findings and caveats of the study: Tumor-resident clones, often absent from pretreatment blood, expanded after pembrolizumab and then contracted.

This clone was seen just once. As yet, its antigen is unknown. TCRdb's table, derived via immunoSEQ multiplex PCR, lists solely in-frame clones and lacks some. The table includes 100,000 to 150,000 clones, almost 90% detected once. Mismatch repair deficiency was confirmed in all patients, by PCR or immunohistochemistry. A few pembrolizumab responders had their TCRs sequenced. The CDR3 is 16 amino acids. V lost 2 bases and J lost 1; bases outside the gene matches: 4. Germline assignment: CDR1 MGHRA and CDR2 YSYEKL. The TCR comes from an adult with mismatch repair-deficient cancer. This rearrangement joins TRBV4-1 to TRBJ2-7, with TRBD1 matching 11 bases. The input for sequencing was peripheral blood, taken approximately 73 weeks after starting pembrolizumab. CDR3 sequence reads: CASSQRTGGASYEQYF. The CDR3 DNA reads as TGCGCCAGCAGCCAACGGACAGGGGGCGCTTCCTACGAGCAGTACTTC.